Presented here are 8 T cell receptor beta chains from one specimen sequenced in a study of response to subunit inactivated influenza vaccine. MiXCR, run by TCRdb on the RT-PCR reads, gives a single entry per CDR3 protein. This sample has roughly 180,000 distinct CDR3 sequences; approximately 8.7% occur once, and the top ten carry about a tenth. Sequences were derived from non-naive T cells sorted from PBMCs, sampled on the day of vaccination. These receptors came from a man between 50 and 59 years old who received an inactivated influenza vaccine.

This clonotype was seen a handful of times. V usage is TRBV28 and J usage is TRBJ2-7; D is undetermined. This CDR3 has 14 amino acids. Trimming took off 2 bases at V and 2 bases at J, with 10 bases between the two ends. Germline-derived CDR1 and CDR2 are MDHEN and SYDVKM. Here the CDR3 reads CASSLGARTYEQYF. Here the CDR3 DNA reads TGTGCCAGCAGTTTAGGTGCTAGGACCTACGAGCAGTACTTC.

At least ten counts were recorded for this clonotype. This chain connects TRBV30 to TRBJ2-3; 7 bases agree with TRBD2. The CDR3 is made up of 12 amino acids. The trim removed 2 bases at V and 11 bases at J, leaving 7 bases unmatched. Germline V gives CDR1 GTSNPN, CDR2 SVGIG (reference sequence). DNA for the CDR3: TGTGCCTGGAGTCTCGGGAGGAATATGCAGTATTTT. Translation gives CAWSLGRNMQYF.

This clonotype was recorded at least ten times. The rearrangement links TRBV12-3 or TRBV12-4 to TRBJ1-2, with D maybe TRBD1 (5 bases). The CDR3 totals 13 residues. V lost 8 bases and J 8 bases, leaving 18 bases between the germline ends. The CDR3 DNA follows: TGTGCCAGCGGATCAGGGTCGCTGGGGGGCTACACCTTC. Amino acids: CASGSGSLGGYTF.

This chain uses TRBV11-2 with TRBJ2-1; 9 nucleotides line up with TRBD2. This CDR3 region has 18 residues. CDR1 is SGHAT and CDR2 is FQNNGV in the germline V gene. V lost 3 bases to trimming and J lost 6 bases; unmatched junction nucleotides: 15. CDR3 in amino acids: CASSLGWGSGSRSNEQFF. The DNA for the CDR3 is TGTGCCAGCAGCTTGGGTTGGGGTAGCGGGAGTCGATCCAATGAGCAGTTCTTC.

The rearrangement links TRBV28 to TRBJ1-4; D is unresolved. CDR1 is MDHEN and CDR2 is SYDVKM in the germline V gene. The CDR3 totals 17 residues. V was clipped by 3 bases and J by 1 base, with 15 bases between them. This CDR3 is CASSFGFYGITNEKLFF. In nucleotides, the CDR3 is TGTGCCAGCAGTTTTGGGTTCTATGGTATAACTAATGAAAAACTGTTTTTT.

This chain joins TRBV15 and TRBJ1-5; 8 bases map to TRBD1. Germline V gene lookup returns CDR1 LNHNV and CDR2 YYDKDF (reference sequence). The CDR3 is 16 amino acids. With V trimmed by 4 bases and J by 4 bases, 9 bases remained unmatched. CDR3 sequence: CATSNGGQEGNQPQHF. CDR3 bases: TGTGCCACCAGCAACGGGGGACAGGAGGGGAATCAGCCCCAGCATTTT.

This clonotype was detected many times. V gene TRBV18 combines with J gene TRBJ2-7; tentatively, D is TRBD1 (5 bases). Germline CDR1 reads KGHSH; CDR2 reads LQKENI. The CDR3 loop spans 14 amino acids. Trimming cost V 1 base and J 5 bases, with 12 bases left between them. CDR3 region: CASSPQRGWDEQYF. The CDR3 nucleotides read TGTGCCAGCTCACCACAAAGGGGATGGGACGAGCAGTACTTC. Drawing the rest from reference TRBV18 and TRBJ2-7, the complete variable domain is NAGVMQNPRHLVRRRGQEARLRCSPMKGHSHVYWYRQLPEEGLKFMVYLQKENIIDESGMPKERFSAEFPKEGPSILRIQQVVRGDSAAYFCASSPQRGWDEQYFGPGTRLTVT.

The CDR3: CASSASGGKNIQYF. CDR3 nucleotides: TGTGCCAGCAGTGCCTCGGGGGGGAAAAACATTCAGTACTTC. The gene calls are TRBV6-1 and TRBJ2-4; 8 bases line up with TRBD2. V lost 4 bases to trimming and J lost 4 bases; unmatched junction nucleotides: 3. The CDR3 has 14 amino acids. Germline assignment: CDR1 MNHNS and CDR2 SASEGT.